This T cell receptor beta chain came from a study of T-cell memory formation after mild COVID-19. Notes on the study in general: Pre-infection memory carried some responding clones, suggesting that cross-reactive memory joined.

Concerning this clonotype itself: Its antigen is undetermined.

Constant-segment primers were used for 5'RACE, and the resulting TCR alpha and TCR beta cDNA libraries carried sample barcodes and UMIs. TCRdb passed the 5' RACE reads through MiXCR, listing each CDR3 protein once. The table lists about 55,000 distinct CDR3 sequences, 8% to 10% of them singletons, with less than 1.5% in the top ten. Germline V gives CDR1 SGHRS, CDR2 YFSETQ. The CDR3 consists of 17 residues. After removal of 0 bases from V and 6 bases from J, the junction contained 5 bases not matched to a gene. This receptor was taken from a man aged 18 to 29 who had mild COVID-19 (a few samples of this study predate the infection). Cell type and time point are not known. J is TRBJ2-1 and V is TRBV5-1; TRBD2 matches at 14 bases. Source material: PBMCs or a T cell subset sorted from them (not recorded which). The CDR3 DNA sequence: TGCGCCAGCAGCTTGGATCCGGGACTAGCGGGGGCCAATGAGCAGTTCTTC. Protein product: CASSLDPGLAGANEQFF. The complete variable domain, with remaining parts taken from reference TRBV5-1 and TRBJ2-1, reads KAGVTQTPRYLIKTRGQQVTLSCSPISGHRSVSWYQQTPGQGLQFLFEYFSETQRNKGNFPGRFSGRQFSNSRSEMNVSTLELGDSALYLCASSLDPGLAGANEQFFGPGTRLTVL.